This T cell receptor beta chain was found in a study of blood T cell repertoires in COVID-19. Study in general: Acute-phase and convalescent COVID-19 samples originated in the United States, Italy and Spain.

There are 15 residues in the CDR3. V was cut by 9 bases and J by 6 bases, with 20 bases left in between. Per the germline V gene, CDR1 is SGHTA and CDR2 is FQGTGA. The protocol was immunoSEQ multiplex PCR, while the TCRdb copy is restricted to in-frame clones and leaves out a portion. The table shows over 85,000 clones, with about 85% occurring only once. The sample consisted of peripheral blood. The rearrangement joins TRBV7-3 to TRBJ1-4; D possibly corresponds to TRBD1 (5 bases). The receptor was isolated from a man between 65 and 79 years old with acute or convalescent COVID-19. The CDR3 bases are TGTGCCAGTCGGCAAACCCAGGGTTGGGATGAAAAACTGTTTTTT. Protein: CASRQTQGWDEKLFF.